These 28 T cell receptor beta chains share one sample of origin, sequenced in a study of blood T cell repertoires in COVID-19. TCRdb keeps only in-frame clones here, not all; method: immunoSEQ multiplex PCR. The sample yields about 110,000 clones, 60% to 85% seen once. Source material: peripheral blood. The receptors shown here come from a man at least 80 years old with COVID-19, enrolled during active disease.

The CDR3 sequence: CATAPTGNPDTQYF. The DNA of the CDR3 is TGTGCCACTGCCCCGACAGGGAATCCAGATACGCAGTATTTT. V and J are TRBV10-3 and TRBJ2-3, with 7 bases that match TRBD1. CDR1 ENHRY and CDR2 SYGVKD come from the germline V gene. The length of the CDR3 is 14 residues. V was clipped by 10 bases and J by 4 bases; unmatched bases: 11.

The V gene is TRBV9, the J gene TRBJ1-6, with 7 bases matching TRBD1. Germline V gene data show CDR1 as SGDLS and CDR2 as YYNGEE. The CDR3 totals 13 residues. With V trimmed by 3 bases and J by 11 bases, 5 bases remained unmatched. The CDR3 sequence: CASSETGSAPLHF. CDR3 coding DNA: TGTGCCAGCAGCGAGACAGGGTCGGCACCCCTCCACTTT.

The chain links TRBV7-2 to TRBJ2-7, with a possible D match to TRBD2 (5 bases). The germline V gene encodes CDR1 SGHTA and CDR2 FQGNSA. CDR3 length: 16 residues. The V and J ends lost 4 bases and 5 bases respectively, with 21 bases between them. CDR3 residues: CASSYVAGSGTHEQYF. The CDR3 region has the DNA TGTGCCAGCAGCTATGTCGCAGGCTCGGGAACCCACGAGCAGTACTTC.

The chain has TRBV12-3 or TRBV12-4 and TRBJ2-7; TRBD2 is a possible D gene (5 bases). The germline V and J ends were trimmed by 3 bases and 6 bases, with 9 bases remaining between them. This CDR3 is 12 amino acids long. CDR3 DNA sequence: TGTGCCAGCAGTTTTACCGGGATCGAGCAGTACTTC. Translated: CASSFTGIEQYF.

The rearrangement links TRBV12-5 to TRBJ1-2; 12 bases agree with TRBD1. V lost 2 bases, J lost 0 bases, and 4 bases stayed unmatched. The CDR3 is made up of 17 amino acids. The V gene's germline CDR1 is LGHNT and CDR2 FRNRAP. The chain's CDR3 is CASGLSGTGGSNYGYTF. The DNA of the CDR3 is TGTGCTAGTGGTTTGTCAGGGACAGGGGGCTCTAACTATGGCTACACCTTC.

The chain is built from TRBV24-1 and TRBJ1-4, with 7 bases identical to TRBD1. V lost 4 bases, J lost 4 bases, and 5 bases stayed unmatched. The CDR3 has 15 residues. Looked up from germline, CDR1 is KGHDR and CDR2 is SFDVKD. This CDR3 is CATSDSTGSNEKLFF. The CDR3 nucleotides read TGTGCCACCAGTGACTCGACAGGGAGTAATGAAAAACTGTTTTTT.

The V call is TRBV7-2, the J call TRBJ1-6, with D uncertain. The length of the CDR3 is 15 residues. Trimming took off 1 base at V and 11 bases at J, with 15 bases between the two ends. The germline gives CDR1 SGHTA, CDR2 FQGNSA. The CDR3 region is CASSLVAVPDPPLHF. The DNA for the CDR3 is TGTGCCAGCAGCTTAGTCGCGGTCCCCGATCCACCCCTCCACTTT.

The J gene is TRBJ2-3, the V gene TRBV9; TRBD2 aligns across 10 bases. Per the germline V gene, CDR1 is SGDLS and CDR2 is YYNGEE. This CDR3 has 19 residues. The V segment lost 0 bases and the J segment 0 bases; nucleotides outside the gene matches: 10. CDR3 bases: TGTGCCAGCAGCGTAGATCCCCTAGCGGGAGATCTCAGCACAGATACGCAGTATTTT. Protein sequence: CASSVDPLAGDLSTDTQYF.

The chain combines TRBV3-1 (or the pseudogene TRBV3-2) with TRBJ1-1; D may be TRBD1 (5 bases). V shed 1 base and J shed 11 bases, with 14 bases lying between them. Germline CDR1 LGHDT, CDR2 YNNKEL (reference sequence). The CDR3 runs 13 residues. The CDR3 DNA reads TGTGCCAGCAGCCAAGGCACAGGAGTCGTGGCTTTCTTT. Its translation: CASSQGTGVVAFF.

This clone occurred a few times. The V gene is TRBV9, the J gene TRBJ1-1; D gene unclear. The germline CDR1 and CDR2 sequences are SGDLS and YYNGEE. The CDR3 runs 14 residues. V lost 0 bases to trimming and J lost 0 bases, with 6 bases between them. DNA of the CDR3: TGTGCCAGCAGCGTAGGTCAGATGAACACTGAAGCTTTCTTT. Translation: CASSVGQMNTEAFF.

The chain recombines TRBV2 with TRBJ2-5; 9 bases are a match to TRBD1. From germline, CDR1 is SNHLY and CDR2 FYNNEI. V dropped 6 bases and J dropped 3; count of bases not matched to a gene: 8. The CDR3 is 15 residues long. The CDR3 nucleotides read TGTGCCAGCAGCGACAGGGGGACAGGTGAAGAGACCCAGTACTTC. Protein sequence: CASSDRGTGEETQYF.

The chain recombines TRBV6-1 with TRBJ2-7; D perhaps matches TRBD1 (5 bases). In germline, CDR1 is MNHNS, CDR2 SASEGT. The CDR3 contains 15 residues. V was cut by 3 bases and J by 6 bases, with 18 bases left in between. The CDR3 is CASSEVPGFWVEQYF. The CDR3 DNA reads TGTGCCAGCAGTGAGGTGCCAGGGTTCTGGGTCGAGCAGTACTTC.

This chain uses TRBV27 with TRBJ2-2; tentative D call: TRBD1 (6 bases). V shed 2 bases and J shed 0 bases, with 28 bases lying between them. Germline V gene sequence: CDR1 MNHEY, CDR2 SMNVEV (reference sequence). The CDR3 runs 22 residues. The CDR3 here is CASSLTTRGPIPFDSNTGELFF. CDR3 DNA: TGTGCCAGCAGTTTAACAACCAGGGGACCCATTCCTTTTGACTCGAACACCGGGGAGCTGTTTTTT.

This clone was observed a handful of times. The V and J genes are TRBV7-3 and TRBJ2-2; possible D gene TRBD2, 6 bases. V was shortened by 6 bases and J by 1 base, with 9 bases between the two germline ends. CDR1 is SGHTA and CDR2 is FQGTGA in the germline V gene. The CDR3 is 14 residues long. CDR3: CASSNSGNTGELFF. For the CDR3, the DNA is TGTGCCAGCAGTAATAGCGGGAACACCGGGGAGCTGTTTTTT.

The chain combines TRBV5-8 with TRBJ2-2, with 8 nucleotides matching TRBD2. This CDR3 has 17 amino acids. The germline V gene encodes CDR1 SGHTS and CDR2 YDEGEE. J gave up 4 bases and V 2 bases, and 10 bases lay outside the gene matches. CDR3 nucleotide sequence: TGTGCCAGCAGCTTCTGGACTAGCCCCACTATCACCGGGGAGCTGTTTTTT. As protein: CASSFWTSPTITGELFF.

Of note for this clone: This same CDR3 is encoded by further DNA sequences in the sample. J is TRBJ2-1 and V is TRBV7-9; 7 bases are shared with TRBD1. The V segment lost 1 base and the J segment 3 bases; nucleotides outside the gene matches: 3. Germline V lookup: CDR1 SEHNR, CDR2 FQNEAQ (reference sequence). CDR3 length equals 15 residues. CDR3 coding DNA: TGTGCCAGCAGCTTAGGGTCAGGGGGCTACAATGAGCAGTTCTTC. Translation gives CASSLGSGGYNEQFF.

This clone was seen a handful of times. V and J are TRBV2 and TRBJ1-1; D ambiguous. This CDR3 is built from 12 residues. CDR1 and CDR2 from the germline V gene are SNHLY and FYNNEI. V was pared by 8 bases and J by 1 base, with 8 bases between. The CDR3 sequence is CASSTPNTEAFF. The DNA for the CDR3 is TGTGCCAGCTCTACCCCGAACACTGAAGCTTTCTTT.

The table lists this clone with a count of one. The chain recombines TRBV7-2 with TRBJ2-3, with TRBD2 matching 13 bases. CDR1 and CDR2 (germline): SGHTA, FQGNSA. After removal of 2 bases from V and 0 bases from J, the junction contained 5 bases not matched to a gene. This CDR3 region has 18 residues. The CDR3 DNA is TGTGCCAGCAGCTTAACTAGCGGGAGGGCCATAAGCACAGATACGCAGTATTTT. It codes for CASSLTSGRAISTDTQYF.

The chain is built from TRBV28 and TRBJ2-7; perhaps TRBD1 as D (5 bases). V lost 2 bases to trimming and J lost 5 bases, with 7 bases between them. The CDR3 has 12 residues. Germline V lookup: CDR1 MDHEN, CDR2 SYDVKM. CDR3 loop: CASSLVGDEQYF. The DNA of the CDR3 is TGTGCCAGCAGTTTAGTAGGGGACGAGCAGTACTTC.

The chain has TRBV10-3 and TRBJ2-1; weak D call: TRBD1 (5 bases). Germline V gene data show CDR1 as ENHRY and CDR2 as SYGVKD. Trimming shortened V by 6 bases and J by 0 bases, and 15 bases separated the two germline ends. CDR3 size: 16 residues. The chain's CDR3 is CAIRSTEASSYNEQFF. In nucleotides, the CDR3 is TGTGCCATCAGGTCGACAGAGGCGAGCTCCTACAATGAGCAGTTCTTC.

The rearrangement uses TRBV28 and TRBJ2-4; D is undetermined. This CDR3 comprises 14 residues. V shed 5 bases and J shed 6 bases, with 14 bases lying between them. CDR1 and CDR2 from the germline V gene are MDHEN and SYDVKM. The chain's CDR3 is CASSGSGLRNIQYF. The CDR3 DNA reads TGTGCCAGCAGTGGGTCGGGTTTACGAAACATTCAGTACTTC.

The chain recombines TRBV5-1 with TRBJ1-5; 8 positions agree with TRBD1. The germline gives CDR1 SGHRS, CDR2 YFSETQ. The CDR3 totals 15 residues. V lost 3 bases and J lost 3; bases outside the gene matches: 5. As DNA, the CDR3 is TGCGCCAGCAGCTCCGGGACAGGTTACAATCAGCCCCAGCATTTT. Its translation: CASSSGTGYNQPQHF.

The chain couples TRBV19 to TRBJ1-1; 9 positions agree with TRBD1. Losses at the gene ends were 8 bases for V and 1 base for J; bases not matched to a gene: 2. CDR3 length: 13 amino acids. Germline V lookup: CDR1 LNHDA, CDR2 SQIVND (reference sequence). CDR3 nucleotide sequence: TGTGCCAGTGGGGACAGGGCGAACACTGAAGCTTTCTTT. Translation: CASGDRANTEAFF.

This chain connects TRBV7-8 to TRBJ2-1; 10 bases are a match to TRBD2. J was trimmed by 10 bases and V by 5 bases; bases with no gene match: 14. Germline V CDR1 and CDR2: SGHVS, FQNEAQ. The length of the CDR3 is 16 residues. The CDR3 coding sequence is TGTGCCAGCAGCCTACAGTCTAGCGGGAGAAAGGGGGAGCAGTTCTTC. It is translated as CASSLQSSGRKGEQFF.

The chain uses TRBV24-1 and TRBJ2-1; possibly TRBD1 for D (6 bases). The germline V gene has CDR1 KGHDR and CDR2 SFDVKD. The CDR3 length is 17 residues. V lost 4 bases and J lost 13, with 28 bases in between. The CDR3 nucleotides read TGTGCCACCAGTGAGCCCGGACAGCAGCGAGCTGGTCCTAAACAGTTCTTC. Amino acids: CATSEPGQQRAGPKQFF.

This clone was counted a single time. The V and J genes are TRBV5-8 and TRBJ2-3; D may be TRBD2 (5 bases). This CDR3 has 12 amino acids. CDR1 and CDR2 from the germline V gene are SGHTS and YDEGEE. V dropped 2 bases and J dropped 4 bases, with 5 bases sitting between them. The CDR3 is CASSFGADTQYF. In DNA, the CDR3 is TGTGCCAGCAGCTTCGGGGCAGATACGCAGTATTTT.

This clone was seen a few times. The DNA for the CDR3 is TGTGCCAGCAGCATGACAGAACTTAACACTGAAGCTTTCTTT. Its translation is CASSMTELNTEAFF. The chain joins TRBV7-9 to TRBJ1-1; the D gene is possibly TRBD1 (5 bases). V lost 5 bases and J 2 bases, leaving 12 bases between the germline ends. Germline CDR1 reads SEHNR; CDR2 reads FQNEAQ (reference sequence). The CDR3 is 14 residues long.

V usage is TRBV4-2 and J usage is TRBJ2-1; the D gene is possibly TRBD2 (5 bases). The CDR3 contains 13 residues. Germline V gives CDR1 LGHNA, CDR2 YNFKEQ. V lost 0 bases and J lost 10, with 10 bases in between. CDR3: CASSQELDREQFF. The CDR3 DNA reads as TGTGCCAGCAGCCAAGAACTAGATAGGGAGCAGTTCTTC.